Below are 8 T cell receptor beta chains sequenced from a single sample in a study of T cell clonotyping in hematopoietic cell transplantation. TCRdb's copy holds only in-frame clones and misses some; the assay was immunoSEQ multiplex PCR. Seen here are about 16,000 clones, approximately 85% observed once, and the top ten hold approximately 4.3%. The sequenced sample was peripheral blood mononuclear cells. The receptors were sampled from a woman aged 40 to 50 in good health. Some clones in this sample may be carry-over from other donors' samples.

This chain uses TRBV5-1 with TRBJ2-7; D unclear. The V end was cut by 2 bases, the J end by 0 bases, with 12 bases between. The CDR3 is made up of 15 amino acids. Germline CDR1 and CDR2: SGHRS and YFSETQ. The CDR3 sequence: CASSLGLTYSYEQYF. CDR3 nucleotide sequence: TGCGCCAGCAGCTTAGGCTTAACCTACTCCTACGAGCAGTACTTC.

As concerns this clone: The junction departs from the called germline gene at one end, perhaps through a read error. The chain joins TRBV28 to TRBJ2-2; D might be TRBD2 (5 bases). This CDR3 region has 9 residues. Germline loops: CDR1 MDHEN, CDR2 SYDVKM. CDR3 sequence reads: CASSFGSPF. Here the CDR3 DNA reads TGTGCCAGCAGTTTTGGGAGTCCCTTT.

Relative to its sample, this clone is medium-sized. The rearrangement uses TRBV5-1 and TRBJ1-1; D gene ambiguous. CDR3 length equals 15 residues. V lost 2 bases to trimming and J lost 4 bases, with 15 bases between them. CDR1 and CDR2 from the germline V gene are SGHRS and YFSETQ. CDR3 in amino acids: CASSLREEESTEAFF. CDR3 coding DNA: TGCGCCAGCAGCTTAAGGGAGGAGGAGAGCACTGAAGCTTTCTTT. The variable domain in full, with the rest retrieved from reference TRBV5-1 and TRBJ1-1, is KAGVTQTPRYLIKTRGQQVTLSCSPISGHRSVSWYQQTPGQGLQFLFEYFSETQRNKGNFPGRFSGRQFSNSRSEMNVSTLELGDSALYLCASSLREEESTEAFFGQGTRLTVV.

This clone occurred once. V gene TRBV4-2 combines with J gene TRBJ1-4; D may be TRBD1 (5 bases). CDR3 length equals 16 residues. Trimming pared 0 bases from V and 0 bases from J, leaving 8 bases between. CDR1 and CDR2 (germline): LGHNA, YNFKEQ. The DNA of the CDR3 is TGTGCCAGCAGCCAAGAGGGGACGACAACTAATGAAAAACTGTTTTTT. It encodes CASSQEGTTTNEKLFF.

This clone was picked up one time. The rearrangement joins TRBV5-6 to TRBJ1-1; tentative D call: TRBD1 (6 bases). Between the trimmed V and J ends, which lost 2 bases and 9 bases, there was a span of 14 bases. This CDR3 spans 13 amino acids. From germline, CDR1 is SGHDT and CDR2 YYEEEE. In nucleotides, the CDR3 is TGTGCCAGCAGCTTATCTACAGGGAAACAAGCTTTCTTT. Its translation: CASSLSTGKQAFF. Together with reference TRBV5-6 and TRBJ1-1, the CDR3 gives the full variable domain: DAGVTQSPTHLIKTRGQQVTLRCSPKSGHDTVSWYQQALGQGPQFIFQYYEEEERQRGNFPDRFSGHQFPNYSSELNVNALLLGDSALYLCASSLSTGKQAFFGQGTRLTVV.

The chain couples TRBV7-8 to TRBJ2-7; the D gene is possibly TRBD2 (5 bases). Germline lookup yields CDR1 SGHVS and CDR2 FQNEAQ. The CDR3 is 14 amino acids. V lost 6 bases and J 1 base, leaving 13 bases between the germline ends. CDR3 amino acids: CASRPAGVSYEQYF. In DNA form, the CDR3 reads TGTGCCAGCAGACCCGCCGGGGTTTCCTACGAGCAGTACTTC.

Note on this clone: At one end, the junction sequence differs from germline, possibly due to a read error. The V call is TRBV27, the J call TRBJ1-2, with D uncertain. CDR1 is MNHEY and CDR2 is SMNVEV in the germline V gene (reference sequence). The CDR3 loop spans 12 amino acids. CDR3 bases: TGTGCCAGCAGTTCCGGCGGAACTGGCCACACCTTC. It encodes CASSSGGTGHTF.

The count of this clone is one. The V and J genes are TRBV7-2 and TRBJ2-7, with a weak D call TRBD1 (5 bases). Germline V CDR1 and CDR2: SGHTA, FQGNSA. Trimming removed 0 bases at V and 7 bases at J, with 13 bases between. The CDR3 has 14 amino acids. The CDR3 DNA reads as TGTGCCAGCAGCTTAGCGCAGGGCGGCTTTGAGCAGTACTTC. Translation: CASSLAQGGFEQYF.